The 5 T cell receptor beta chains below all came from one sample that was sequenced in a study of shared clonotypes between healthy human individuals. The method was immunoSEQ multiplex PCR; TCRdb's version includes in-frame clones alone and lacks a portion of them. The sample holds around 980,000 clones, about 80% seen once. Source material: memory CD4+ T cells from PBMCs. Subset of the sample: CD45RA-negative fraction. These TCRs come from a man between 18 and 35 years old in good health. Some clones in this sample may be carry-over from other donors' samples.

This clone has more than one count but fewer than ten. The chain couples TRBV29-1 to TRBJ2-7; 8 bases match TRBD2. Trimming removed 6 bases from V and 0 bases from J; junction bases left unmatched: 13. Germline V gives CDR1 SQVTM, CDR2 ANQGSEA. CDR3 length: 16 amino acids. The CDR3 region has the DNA TGCAGCGTGGAACTTTATGTAGCGGGGAGCTCCTACGAGCAGTACTTC. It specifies CSVELYVAGSSYEQYF.

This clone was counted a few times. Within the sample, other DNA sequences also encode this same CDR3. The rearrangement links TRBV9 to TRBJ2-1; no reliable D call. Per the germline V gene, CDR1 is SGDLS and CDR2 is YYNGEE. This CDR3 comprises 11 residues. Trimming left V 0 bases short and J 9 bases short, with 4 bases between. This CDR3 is CASSVASEQFF. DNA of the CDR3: TGTGCCAGCAGCGTAGCGAGTGAGCAGTTCTTC.

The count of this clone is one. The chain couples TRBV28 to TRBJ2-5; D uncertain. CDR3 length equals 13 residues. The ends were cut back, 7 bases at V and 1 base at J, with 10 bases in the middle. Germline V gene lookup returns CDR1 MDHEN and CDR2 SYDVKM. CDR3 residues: CASNPRVQETQYF. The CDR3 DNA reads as TGTGCCAGCAACCCCCGGGTCCAAGAGACCCAGTACTTC.

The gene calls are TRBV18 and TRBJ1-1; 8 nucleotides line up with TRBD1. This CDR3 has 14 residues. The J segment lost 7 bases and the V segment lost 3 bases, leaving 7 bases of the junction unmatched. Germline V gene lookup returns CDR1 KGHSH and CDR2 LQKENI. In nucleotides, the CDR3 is TGTGCCAGCTCACCGCAGACAGGGGAGCTTGAAGCTTTCTTT. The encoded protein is CASSPQTGELEAFF.

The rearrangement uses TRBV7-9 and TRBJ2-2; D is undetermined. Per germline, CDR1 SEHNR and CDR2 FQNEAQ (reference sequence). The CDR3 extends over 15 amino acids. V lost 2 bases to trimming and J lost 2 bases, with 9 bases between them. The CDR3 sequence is CASSLLLRNTGELFF. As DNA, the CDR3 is TGTGCCAGCAGCTTACTCCTTCGAAACACCGGGGAGCTGTTTTTT.